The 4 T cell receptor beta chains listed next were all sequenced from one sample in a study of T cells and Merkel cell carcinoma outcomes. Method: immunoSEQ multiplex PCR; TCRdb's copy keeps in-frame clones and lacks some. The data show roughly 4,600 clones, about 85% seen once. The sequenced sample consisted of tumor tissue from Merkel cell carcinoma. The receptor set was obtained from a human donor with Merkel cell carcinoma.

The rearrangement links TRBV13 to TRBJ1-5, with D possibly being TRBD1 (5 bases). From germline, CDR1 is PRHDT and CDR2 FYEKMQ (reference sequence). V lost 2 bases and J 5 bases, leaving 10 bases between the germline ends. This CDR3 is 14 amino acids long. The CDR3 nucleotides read TGTGCCAGCAGCTTATCGGGGGAGGATCAGCCCCAGCATTTT. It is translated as CASSLSGEDQPQHF.

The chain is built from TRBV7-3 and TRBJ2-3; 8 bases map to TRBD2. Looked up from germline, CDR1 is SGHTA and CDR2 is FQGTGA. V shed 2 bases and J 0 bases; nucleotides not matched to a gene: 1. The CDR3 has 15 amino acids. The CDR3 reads CASSLSSGSTDTQYF. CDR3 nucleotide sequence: TGTGCCAGCAGCTTATCTAGCGGGAGCACAGATACGCAGTATTTT.

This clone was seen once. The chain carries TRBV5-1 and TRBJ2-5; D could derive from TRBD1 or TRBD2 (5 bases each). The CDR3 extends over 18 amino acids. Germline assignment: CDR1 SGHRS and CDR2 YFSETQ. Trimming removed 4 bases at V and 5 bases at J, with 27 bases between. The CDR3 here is CASSLGVVSDLGAETQYF. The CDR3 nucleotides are TGCGCCAGCAGCCTGGGGGTTGTTAGCGACCTAGGAGCGGAGACCCAGTACTTC.

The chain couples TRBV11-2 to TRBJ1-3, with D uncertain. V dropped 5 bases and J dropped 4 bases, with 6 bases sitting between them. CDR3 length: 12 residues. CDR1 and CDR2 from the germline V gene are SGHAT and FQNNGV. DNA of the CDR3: TGTGCCAGCAGCCCCCGAGGAAACACCATATATTTT. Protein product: CASSPRGNTIYF.